This T cell receptor (beta chain) was identified in a study of tumor and adjacent non-tumor tissue in lung cancer (dated by TCRdb to 2016 to 2019). About the investigation overall: By cancer type, the cohort comprised approximately twelve adenocarcinoma patients, 2 squamous cell carcinoma patients and 1 small cell lung cancer patient. The 15 enrolled patients, of whom approximately 10 were men and 5 were women, were aged roughly 31 to 80 years and were diagnosed with TNM stage I to III disease. A total of about 130 million productive TCRbeta reads were generated by sequencing, corresponding to an average of about 4.17 million reads per sample. Using bulk TCRbeta repertoires from under 18 lung cancer patients, the study set lung tumor tissue side by side with matched distant non-tumor lung tissue. For each patient, one tumor sample and one normal lung sample were taken, giving 25 to 30 paired specimens that underwent TCRbeta CDR3 sequencing. General study outcomes and caveats: Only about 14 patients were in the cohort, and the authors stated that larger samples and more detailed clinical data are needed. The top 100 clones made up a significantly larger cumulative share of the repertoire in normal lung than in tumor tissue. TCR diversity was significantly higher in younger patients, and higher tumor TCR diversity was associated with shorter overall and disease-free survival. The methods do not name the sequencing platform or mention unique molecular identifiers. Tumor tissue showed significantly higher TCR diversity (inverse Simpson) than normal lung tissue, at around 450 vs 150 (P = 0.0075, Mann-Whitney U test). Peripheral blood was not sequenced, so blood TCRbeta repertoires in these lung cancer patients were not examined.

RNA was extracted from bulk unsorted tissue and checked for quality with a NanoDrop ND-1000 and an Agilent 2100. Newly diagnosed lung cancer patients without prior chemotherapy who had been admitted for thoracic surgery in China between August and November 2014 were enrolled as donors. Anyone who had undergone radiotherapy or chemotherapy before, or who had another cancer at the same time, was left out of the study. Surgical tissue pieces of about 1-2.1 cm3 were preserved in RNAlater solution and stored at -80 °C until use. Comments on this clonotype: Its binding antigen is unknown. No quality values exist for individual bases; no much larger clone is one base distant.

CDR1 LGHNA and CDR2 YSLEER were looked up in the germline V gene. Germline trimming amounts to 2 bases on V and 7 bases on J, with 9 as the count of junction bases outside the gene matches. The CDR3 has 16 amino acids, counting the end cysteine and phenylalanine. The read is trimmed to its CDR3 DNA, 48 bases read in frame from base 1. Receptor libraries were prepared by multiplex PCR. This sample was sequenced with an Illumina HiSeq 2500. TCRbeta libraries were constructed through three rounds of nested PCR with primers (Table S4) according to protocols modified from ARM-PCR. Before sequencing, PCR products in the 200-500 bp range were cut out of the gel and cleaned up using the QIAquick gel extraction kit. The source study handled its data this way. Reads were cleaned using Trimmomatic, were merged into complete CDR3 sequences using FLASH, and were assigned to V(D)J germline segments using MiTCR. Clonal diversity was computed as the inverse Simpson's index with VDJtools. Productive reads were defined as in-frame sequences without a premature stop codon. TCRdb took the public reads, trimmed them with fastp at Q25, ran MiXCR for clone calling and kept in-frame beta chains. Entries are consolidated by CDR3 protein sequence, retaining the most common genes and DNA. These V and J calls originate from TCRdb's pipeline instead of the authors' own analysis. The sample data list roughly 120,000 distinct CDR3 sequences, and about 75% of these were observed just once. Jointly, the top ten make up about 39% of the sample.

The chain employs TRBV4-3 and TRBJ2-1; 9 nucleotides in the junction match TRBD2. Sequencing was carried out using lung tumor tissue. The receptor was derived from a woman aged 60-75 years with non-small cell lung cancer. The DNA sequence follows: TGCGCCAGCAGCCAATGGAATAGCGGGAGTTTGAATGAGCAGTTCTTC. Its amino acids are CASSQWNSGSLNEQFF.